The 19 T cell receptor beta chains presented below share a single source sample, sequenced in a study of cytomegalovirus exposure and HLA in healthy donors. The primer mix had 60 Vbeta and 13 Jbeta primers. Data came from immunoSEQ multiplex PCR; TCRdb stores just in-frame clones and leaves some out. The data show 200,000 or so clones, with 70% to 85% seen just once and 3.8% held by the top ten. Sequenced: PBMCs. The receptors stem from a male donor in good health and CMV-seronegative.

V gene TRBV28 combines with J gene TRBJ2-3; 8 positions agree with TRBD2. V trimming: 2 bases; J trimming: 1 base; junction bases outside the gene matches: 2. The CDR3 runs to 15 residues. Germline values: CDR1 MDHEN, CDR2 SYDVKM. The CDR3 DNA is TGTGCCAGCAGTTTACCGGGGGGGGGCACAGATACGCAGTATTTT. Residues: CASSLPGGGTDTQYF.

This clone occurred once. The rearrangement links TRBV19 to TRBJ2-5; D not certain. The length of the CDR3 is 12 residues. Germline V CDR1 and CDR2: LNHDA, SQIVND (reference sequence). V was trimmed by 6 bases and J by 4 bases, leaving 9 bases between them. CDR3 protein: CASSAGVETQYF. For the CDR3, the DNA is TGTGCCAGTAGCGCAGGCGTAGAGACCCAGTACTTC.

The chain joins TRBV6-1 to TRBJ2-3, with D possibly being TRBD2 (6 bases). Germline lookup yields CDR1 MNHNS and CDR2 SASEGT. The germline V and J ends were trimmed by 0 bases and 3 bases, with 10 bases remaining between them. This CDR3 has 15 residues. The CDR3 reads CASSEAEGRTDTQYF. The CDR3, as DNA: TGTGCCAGCAGTGAAGCGGAGGGCCGGACAGATACGCAGTATTTT.

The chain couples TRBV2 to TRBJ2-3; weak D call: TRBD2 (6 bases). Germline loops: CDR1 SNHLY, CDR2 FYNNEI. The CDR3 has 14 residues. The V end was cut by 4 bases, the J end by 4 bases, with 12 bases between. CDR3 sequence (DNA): TGTGCCAGCAGTGGTGGACTACGATCAGATACGCAGTATTTT. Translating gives CASSGGLRSDTQYF.

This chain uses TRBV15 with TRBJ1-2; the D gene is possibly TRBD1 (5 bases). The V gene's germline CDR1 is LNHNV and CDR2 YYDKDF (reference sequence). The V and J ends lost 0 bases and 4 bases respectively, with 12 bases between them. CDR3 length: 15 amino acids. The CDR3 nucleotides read TGTGCCACCAGCAGAGATCTGCAGGGCGGCTATGGCTACACCTTC. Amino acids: CATSRDLQGGYGYTF.

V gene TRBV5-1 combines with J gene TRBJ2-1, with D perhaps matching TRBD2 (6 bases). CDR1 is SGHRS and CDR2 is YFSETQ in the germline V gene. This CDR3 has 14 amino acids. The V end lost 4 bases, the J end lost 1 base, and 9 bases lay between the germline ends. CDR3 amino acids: CASSPRESYNEQFF. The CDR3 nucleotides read TGCGCCAGCAGCCCCCGGGAGTCCTACAATGAGCAGTTCTTC.

The DNA for the CDR3 is TGCGCCAGCAGCTTGTTCGGGACTAGCGGGTCCAGCTCCTACAATGAGCAGTTCTTC. The encoded protein is CASSLFGTSGSSSYNEQFF. The chain recombines TRBV5-1 with TRBJ2-1; TRBD2 agrees at 12 bases. CDR3 length: 19 amino acids. Germline trimming cut 1 base from V and 0 bases from J; bases unmatched to any gene: 8. Per germline, CDR1 SGHRS and CDR2 YFSETQ.

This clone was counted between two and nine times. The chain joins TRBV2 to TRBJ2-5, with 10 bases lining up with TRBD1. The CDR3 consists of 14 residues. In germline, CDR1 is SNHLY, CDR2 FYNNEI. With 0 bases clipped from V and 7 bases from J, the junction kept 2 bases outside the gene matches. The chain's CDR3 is CASSEARDRGTQYF. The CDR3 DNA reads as TGTGCCAGCAGTGAAGCAAGGGACAGGGGGACCCAGTACTTC.

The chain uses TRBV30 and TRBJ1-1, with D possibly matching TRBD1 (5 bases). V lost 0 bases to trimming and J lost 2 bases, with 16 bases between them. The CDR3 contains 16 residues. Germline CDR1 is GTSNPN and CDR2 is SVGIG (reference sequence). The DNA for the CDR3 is TGTGCCTGGAGTGTAGGCGGGGACTGGGGTAACACTGAAGCTTTCTTT. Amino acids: CAWSVGGDWGNTEAFF.

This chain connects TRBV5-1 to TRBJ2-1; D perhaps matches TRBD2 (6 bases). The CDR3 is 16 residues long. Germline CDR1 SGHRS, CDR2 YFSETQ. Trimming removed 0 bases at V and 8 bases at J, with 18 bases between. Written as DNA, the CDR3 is TGCGCCAGCAGCTTGGCCAGGGACTTAACTTGGGATGAGCAGTTCTTC. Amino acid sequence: CASSLARDLTWDEQFF.

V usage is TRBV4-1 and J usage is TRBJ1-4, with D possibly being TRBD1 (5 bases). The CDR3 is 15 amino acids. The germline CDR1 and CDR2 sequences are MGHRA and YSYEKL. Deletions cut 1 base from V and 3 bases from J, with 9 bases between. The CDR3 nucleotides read TGCGCCAGCAGCCAAGGGTGGGGGGCTAATGAAAAACTGTTTTTT. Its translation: CASSQGWGANEKLFF.

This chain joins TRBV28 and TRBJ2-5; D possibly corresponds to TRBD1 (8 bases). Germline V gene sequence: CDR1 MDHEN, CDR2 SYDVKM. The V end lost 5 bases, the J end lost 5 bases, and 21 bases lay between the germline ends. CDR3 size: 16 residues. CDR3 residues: CASSRRTGRDPETQYF. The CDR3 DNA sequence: TGTGCCAGCAGTCGCAGGACAGGGAGGGACCCGGAGACCCAGTACTTC.

Here the CDR3 reads CASTGQGLGEQYF. CDR3 bases: TGTGCCAGTACAGGACAGGGGCTGGGGGAGCAGTACTTC. The chain couples TRBV19 to TRBJ2-7, with 9 bases that match TRBD1. Looked up from germline, CDR1 is LNHDA and CDR2 is SQIVND (reference sequence). The CDR3 is made up of 13 amino acids. With V trimmed by 7 bases and J by 7 bases, 8 bases remained unmatched.

CDR3 coding DNA: TGTGCCAGCAGCTTAGCCAGGAACACTGAAGCTTTCTTT. It translates to CASSLARNTEAFF. The V gene is TRBV7-2, the J gene TRBJ1-1; D is unresolved. Germline V lookup: CDR1 SGHTA, CDR2 FQGNSA. The CDR3 consists of 13 residues. V dropped 0 bases and J dropped 1 base, with 3 bases sitting between them.

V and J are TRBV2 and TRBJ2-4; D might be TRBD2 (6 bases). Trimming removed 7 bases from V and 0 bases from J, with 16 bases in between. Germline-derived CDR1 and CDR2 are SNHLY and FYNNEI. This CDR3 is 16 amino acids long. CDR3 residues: CASTEDRGGAKNIQYF. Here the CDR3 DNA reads TGTGCCAGCACAGAAGATCGGGGAGGAGCCAAAAACATTCAGTACTTC.

CDR3 in amino acids: CASSPSPGQGTYEQYF. CDR3 DNA sequence: TGTGCCAGCTCACCAAGCCCTGGACAGGGTACTTACGAGCAGTACTTC. The genes are TRBV18 and TRBJ2-7; 8 nucleotides agree with TRBD1. Germline CDR1 and CDR2: KGHSH and LQKENI. CDR3 length: 16 amino acids. V gave up 2 bases and J gave up 4 bases; unmatched junction bases: 10.

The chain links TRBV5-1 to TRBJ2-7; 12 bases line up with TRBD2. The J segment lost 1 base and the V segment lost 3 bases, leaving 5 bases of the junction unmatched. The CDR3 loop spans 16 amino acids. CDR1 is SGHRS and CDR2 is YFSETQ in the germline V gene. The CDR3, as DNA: TGCGCCAGCAGCTCATTGACTAGCGGGGGTTCCTACGAGCAGTACTTC. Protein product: CASSSLTSGGSYEQYF.

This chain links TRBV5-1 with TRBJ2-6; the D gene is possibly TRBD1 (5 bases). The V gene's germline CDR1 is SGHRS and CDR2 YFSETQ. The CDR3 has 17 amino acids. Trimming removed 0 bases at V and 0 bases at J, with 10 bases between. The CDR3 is CASSLGQLSSGANVLTF. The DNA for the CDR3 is TGCGCCAGCAGCTTGGGACAGCTAAGCTCTGGGGCCAACGTCCTGACTTTC.

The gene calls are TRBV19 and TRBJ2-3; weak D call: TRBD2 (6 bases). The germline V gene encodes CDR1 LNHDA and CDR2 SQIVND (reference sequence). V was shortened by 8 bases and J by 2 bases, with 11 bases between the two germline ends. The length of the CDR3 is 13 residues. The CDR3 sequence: CASGTFLTDTQYF. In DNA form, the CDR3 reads TGTGCCAGTGGGACTTTCCTCACAGATACGCAGTATTTT.